These T cell receptor beta chains were read from a single sample in a study of shared clonotypes between healthy human individuals. Method: immunoSEQ multiplex PCR; TCRdb's copy keeps in-frame clones and lacks some. The data hold 740,000 or so clones, with 55% to 85% observed a single time. What was sequenced was memory CD4+ T cells sorted from blood. The source of these receptors is a woman younger than 45 in good health. Each CDR3 is given with its conserved first and last residue. D genes are given only for firm matches. Clone size is shown for a subset of rows, as once, few, many or a class of expanded clone.

clone size	D gene	V gene	J gene	CDR3 protein	CDR3 DNA
few	.	TRBV19	TRBJ2-7	CASSISSDAYEQYF	TGTGCCAGTAGTATATCCAGTGACGCCTACGAGCAGTACTTC
.	TRBD2	TRBV28	TRBJ2-7	CASQRSGSPYEQYF	TGTGCCAGCCAAAGAAGCGGGAGCCCCTACGAGCAGTACTTC
.	.	TRBV28	TRBJ1-2	CASSVGRDPNYGYTF	TGTGCCAGCAGCGTAGGCAGGGATCCTAACTATGGCTACACCTTC
few	.	TRBV28	TRBJ2-1	CASRERLPYNEQFF	TGTGCCAGTAGGGAGCGGCTGCCCTACAATGAGCAGTTCTTC
.	TRBD2	TRBV5-1	TRBJ2-3	CASSSSTSGRFRTDTQYF	TGCGCCAGCAGCTCCTCGACTAGCGGGAGGTTCCGCACAGATACGCAGTATTTT
.	.	TRBV27	TRBJ2-2	CASRLGVGGTVGELFF	TGTGCCAGCAGACTAGGGGTTGGAGGGACGGTCGGGGAGCTGTTTTTT
.	.	TRBV7-9	TRBJ1-4	CASSLGAGASNEKLFF	TGTGCCAGCAGCCTAGGGGCGGGAGCCTCTAATGAAAAACTGTTTTTT
.	TRBD2	TRBV5-5	TRBJ2-7	CASSLTLAGANEQYF	TGTGCCAGCAGCTTAACCCTAGCGGGAGCTAATGAGCAGTACTTC
few	.	TRBV19	TRBJ2-6	CASSKIVGSGANVLTF	TGTGCCAGTAGCAAAATTGTGGGATCTGGGGCCAACGTCCTGACTTTC
once	.	TRBV7-9	TRBJ1-4	CASSPMTGEKLFF	TGTGCCAGCAGCCCTATGACAGGTGAAAAACTGTTTTTT
.	.	TRBV20-1	TRBJ1-2	CSAGTWRGYTF	TGCAGTGCTGGCACATGGAGAGGCTACACCTTC
few	.	TRBV28	TRBJ1-3	CASSFQSGNTIYF	TGTGCCAGCAGTTTCCAGTCCGGAAACACCATATATTTT
.	TRBD1	TRBV6-1	TRBJ2-3	CASSEGWTGRDTQYF	TGTGCCAGCAGTGAAGGGTGGACAGGGCGAGATACGCAGTATTTT
.	TRBD1	TRBV25-1	TRBJ1-1	CASSRPGQGGEAFF	TGTGCCAGCAGTAGACCGGGACAGGGTGGTGAAGCTTTCTTT